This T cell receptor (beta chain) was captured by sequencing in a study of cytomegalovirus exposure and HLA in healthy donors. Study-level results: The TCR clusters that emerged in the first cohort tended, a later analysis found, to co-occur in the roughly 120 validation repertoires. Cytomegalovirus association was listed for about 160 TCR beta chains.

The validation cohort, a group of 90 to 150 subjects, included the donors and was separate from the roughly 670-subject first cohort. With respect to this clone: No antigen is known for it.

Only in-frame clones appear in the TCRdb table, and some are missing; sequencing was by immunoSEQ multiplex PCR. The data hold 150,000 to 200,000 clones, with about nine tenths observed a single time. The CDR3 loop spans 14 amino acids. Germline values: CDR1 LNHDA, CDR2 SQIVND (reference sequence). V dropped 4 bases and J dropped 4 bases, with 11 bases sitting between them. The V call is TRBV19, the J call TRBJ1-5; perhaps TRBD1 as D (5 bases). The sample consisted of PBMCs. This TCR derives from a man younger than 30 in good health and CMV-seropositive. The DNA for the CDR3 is TGTGCCAGTAGTACCGGGGGGGGAAATCAGCCCCAGCATTTT. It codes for CASSTGGGNQPQHF.